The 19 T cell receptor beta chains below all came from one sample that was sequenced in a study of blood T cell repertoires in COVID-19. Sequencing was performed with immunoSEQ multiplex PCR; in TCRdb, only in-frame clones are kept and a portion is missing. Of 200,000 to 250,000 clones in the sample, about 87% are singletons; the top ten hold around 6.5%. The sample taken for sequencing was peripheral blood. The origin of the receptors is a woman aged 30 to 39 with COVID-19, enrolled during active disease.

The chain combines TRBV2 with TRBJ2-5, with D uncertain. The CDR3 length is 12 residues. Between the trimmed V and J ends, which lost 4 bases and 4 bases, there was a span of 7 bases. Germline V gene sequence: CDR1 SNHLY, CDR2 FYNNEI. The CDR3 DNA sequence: TGTGCCAGCAGTGTTGGGCGAGAGACCCAGTACTTC. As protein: CASSVGRETQYF.

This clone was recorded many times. The CDR3 DNA is TGCAGCGTGGGGAGGATGGACACTGAAGCTTTCTTT. It specifies CSVGRMDTEAFF. This chain links TRBV29-1 with TRBJ1-1; no firm D call. This CDR3 is built from 12 residues. V was cut by 6 bases and J by 3 bases, with 11 bases left in between. CDR1 and CDR2 from the germline V gene are SQVTM and ANQGSEA.

CDR3 sequence (DNA): TGTGCCAGCAGCCCTGGACAGGGAGGTTACGAGCAGTACTTC. This gives the protein CASSPGQGGYEQYF. The V gene is TRBV5-4, the J gene TRBJ2-7; 8 nucleotides align to TRBD1. Germline CDR1 SGHNT, CDR2 YYREEE (reference sequence). This CDR3 has 14 residues. V was pared by 4 bases and J by 4 bases, with 7 bases of the junction left unmatched.

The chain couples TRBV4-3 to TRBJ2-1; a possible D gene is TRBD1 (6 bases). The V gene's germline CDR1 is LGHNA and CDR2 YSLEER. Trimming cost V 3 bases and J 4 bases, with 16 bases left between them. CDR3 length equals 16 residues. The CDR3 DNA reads TGCGCCAGCAGCCAGGATAATGGACAGAGTTACAATGAGCAGTTCTTC. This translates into CASSQDNGQSYNEQFF.

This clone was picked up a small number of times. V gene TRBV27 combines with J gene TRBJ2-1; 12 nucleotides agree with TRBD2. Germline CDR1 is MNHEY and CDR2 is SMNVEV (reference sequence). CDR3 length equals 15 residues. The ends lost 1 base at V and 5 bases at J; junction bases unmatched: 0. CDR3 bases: TGTGCCAGCAGTTTATGGACTAGCGGGGACAATGAGCAGTTCTTC. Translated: CASSLWTSGDNEQFF.

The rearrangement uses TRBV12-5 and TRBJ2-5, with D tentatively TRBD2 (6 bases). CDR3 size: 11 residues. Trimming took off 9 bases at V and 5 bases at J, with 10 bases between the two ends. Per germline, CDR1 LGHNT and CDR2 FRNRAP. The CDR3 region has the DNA TGTGCTAGGGGAAGCGGGGAGACCCAGTACTTC. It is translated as CARGSGETQYF.

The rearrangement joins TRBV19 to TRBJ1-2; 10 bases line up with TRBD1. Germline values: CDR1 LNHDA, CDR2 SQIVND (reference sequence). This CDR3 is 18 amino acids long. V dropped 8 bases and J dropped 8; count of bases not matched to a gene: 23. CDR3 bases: TGTGCCAGTGGGGACCGGGACAGGGGTCCTCGGACCGTTTGGGGCTACACCTTC. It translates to CASGDRDRGPRTVWGYTF.

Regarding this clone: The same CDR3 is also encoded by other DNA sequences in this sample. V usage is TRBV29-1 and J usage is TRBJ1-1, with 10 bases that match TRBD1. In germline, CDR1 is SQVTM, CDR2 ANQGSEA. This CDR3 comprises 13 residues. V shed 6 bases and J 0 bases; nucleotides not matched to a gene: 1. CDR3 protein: CSVDRGLNTEAFF. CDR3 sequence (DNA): TGCAGCGTCGACAGGGGGCTGAACACTGAAGCTTTCTTT.

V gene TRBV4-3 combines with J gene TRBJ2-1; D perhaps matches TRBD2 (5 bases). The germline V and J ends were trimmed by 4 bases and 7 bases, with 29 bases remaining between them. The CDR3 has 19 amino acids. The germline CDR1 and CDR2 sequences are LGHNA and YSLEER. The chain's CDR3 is CASSLGHSFGGHYKNEQFF. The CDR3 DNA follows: TGCGCCAGCAGCCTCGGCCATTCCTTTGGCGGGCACTACAAGAATGAGCAGTTCTTC.

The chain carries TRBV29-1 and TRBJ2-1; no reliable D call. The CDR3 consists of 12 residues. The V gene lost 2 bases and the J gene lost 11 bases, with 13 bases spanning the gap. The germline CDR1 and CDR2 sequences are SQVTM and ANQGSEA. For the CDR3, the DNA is TGCAGCGTTGAATTGGTGAGTTTCCAGCAGTTCTTC. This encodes CSVELVSFQQFF.

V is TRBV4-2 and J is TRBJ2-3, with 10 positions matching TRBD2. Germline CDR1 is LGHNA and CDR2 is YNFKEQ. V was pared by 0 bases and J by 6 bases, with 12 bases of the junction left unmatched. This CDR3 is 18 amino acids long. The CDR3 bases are TGTGCCAGCAGCCAAGATCCCTTTAGCGGGGGGCGCGGGGATACGCAGTATTTT. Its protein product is CASSQDPFSGGRGDTQYF.

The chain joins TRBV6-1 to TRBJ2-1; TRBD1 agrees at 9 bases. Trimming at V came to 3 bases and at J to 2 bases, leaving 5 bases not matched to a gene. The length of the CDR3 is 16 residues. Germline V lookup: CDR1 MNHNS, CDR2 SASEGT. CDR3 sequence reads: CASSELRDRAYNEQFF. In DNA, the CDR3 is TGTGCCAGCAGTGAGCTCCGGGACAGGGCCTACAATGAGCAGTTCTTC.

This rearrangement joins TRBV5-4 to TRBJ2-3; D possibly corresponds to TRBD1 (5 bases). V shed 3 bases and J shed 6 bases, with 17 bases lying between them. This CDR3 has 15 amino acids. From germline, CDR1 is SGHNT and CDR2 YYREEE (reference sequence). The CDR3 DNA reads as TGTGCCAGCAGCTCGCAACTAACTAAGGGGGATACGCAGTATTTT. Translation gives CASSSQLTKGDTQYF.

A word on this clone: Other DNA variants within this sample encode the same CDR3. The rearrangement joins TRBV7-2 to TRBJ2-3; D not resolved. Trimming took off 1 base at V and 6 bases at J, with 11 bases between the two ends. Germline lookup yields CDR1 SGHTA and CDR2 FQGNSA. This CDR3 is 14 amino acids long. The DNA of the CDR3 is TGTGCCAGCAGCTTAGTTGCGGTCGGGGATACGCAGTATTTT. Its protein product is CASSLVAVGDTQYF.

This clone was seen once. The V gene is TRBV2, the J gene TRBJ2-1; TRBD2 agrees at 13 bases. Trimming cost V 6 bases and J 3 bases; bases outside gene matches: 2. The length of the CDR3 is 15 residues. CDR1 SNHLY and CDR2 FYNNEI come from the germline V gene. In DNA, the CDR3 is TGTGCCAGCAGACTAGCGGGAGGGGTCTACAATGAGCAGTTCTTC. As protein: CASRLAGGVYNEQFF. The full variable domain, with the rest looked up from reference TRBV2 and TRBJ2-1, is EPEVTQTPSHQVTQMGQEVILRCVPISNHLYFYWYRQILGQKVEFLVSFYNNEISEKSEIFDDQFSVERPDGSNFTLKIRSTKLEDSAMYFCASRLAGGVYNEQFFGPGTRLTVL.

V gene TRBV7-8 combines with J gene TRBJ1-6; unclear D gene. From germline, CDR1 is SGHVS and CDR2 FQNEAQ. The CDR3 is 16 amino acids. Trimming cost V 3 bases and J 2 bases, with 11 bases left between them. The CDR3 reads CASSLNSVTYNSPLHF. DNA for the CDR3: TGTGCCAGCAGCTTGAACTCGGTTACCTATAATTCACCCCTCCACTTT. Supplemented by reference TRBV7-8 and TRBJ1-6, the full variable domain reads GAGVSQSPRYKVAKRGQDVALRCDPISGHVSLFWYQQALGQGPEFLTYFQNEAQLDKSGLPSDRFFAERPEGSVSTLKIQRTQQEDSAVYLCASSLNSVTYNSPLHFGNGTRLTVT.

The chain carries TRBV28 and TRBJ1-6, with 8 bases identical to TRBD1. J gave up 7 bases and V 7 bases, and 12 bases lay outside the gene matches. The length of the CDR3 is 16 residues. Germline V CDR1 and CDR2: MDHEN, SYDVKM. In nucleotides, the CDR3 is TGTGCCAGCACTCCCTCCGTCGGACAGGGCAATTCACCCCTCCACTTT. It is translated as CASTPSVGQGNSPLHF.

The CDR3 reads CASRRRDTIYF. CDR3 sequence (DNA): TGTGCCAGCAGACGCCGGGACACCATATATTTT. The V and J genes are TRBV2 and TRBJ1-3; no firm D call. Germline V gene data show CDR1 as SNHLY and CDR2 as FYNNEI. The CDR3 extends over 11 amino acids. The V and J ends lost 6 bases and 8 bases respectively, with 8 bases between them.

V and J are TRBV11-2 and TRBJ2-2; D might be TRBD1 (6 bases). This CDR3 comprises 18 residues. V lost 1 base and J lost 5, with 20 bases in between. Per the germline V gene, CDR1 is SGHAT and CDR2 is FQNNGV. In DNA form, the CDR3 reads TGTGCCAGCAGCTTAGCTCCCGCAGGGGCCCGTTGGACCGGGGAGCTGTTTTTT. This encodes CASSLAPAGARWTGELFF. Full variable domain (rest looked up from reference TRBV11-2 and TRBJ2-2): EAGVAQSPRYKIIEKRQSVAFWCNPISGHATLYWYQQILGQGPKLLIQFQNNGVVDDSQLPKDRFSAERLKGVDSTLKIQPAKLEDSAVYLCASSLAPAGARWTGELFFGEGSRLTVL.